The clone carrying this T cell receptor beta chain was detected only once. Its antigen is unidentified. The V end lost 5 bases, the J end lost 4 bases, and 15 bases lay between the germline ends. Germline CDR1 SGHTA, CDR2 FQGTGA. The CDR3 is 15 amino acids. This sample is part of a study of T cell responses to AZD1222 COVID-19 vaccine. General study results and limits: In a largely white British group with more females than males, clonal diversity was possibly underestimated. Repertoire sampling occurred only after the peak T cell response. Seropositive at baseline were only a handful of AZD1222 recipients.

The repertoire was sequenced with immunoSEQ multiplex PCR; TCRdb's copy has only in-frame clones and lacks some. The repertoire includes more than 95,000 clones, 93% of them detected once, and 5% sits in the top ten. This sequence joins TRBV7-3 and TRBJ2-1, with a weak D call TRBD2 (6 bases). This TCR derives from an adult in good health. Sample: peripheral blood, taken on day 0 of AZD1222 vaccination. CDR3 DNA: TGTGCCAGCAGCCCGCGGCTAGCGAATTACAATGAGCAGTTCTTC. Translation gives CASSPRLANYNEQFF.